This T cell receptor (beta chain) is from a study of identical twins. TCRdb redid the calling of the 5' RACE reads with MiXCR, one entry per CDR3 protein. The data show roughly 770,000 distinct CDR3 sequences, 18% seen once. Trimming stripped 7 bases from V and 1 base from J, with 17 bases between. The CDR3 is 16 amino acids. The data were also submitted as part of a second study, on T cells expressing NK-cell markers.

Sequenced sample: PBMCs. The V call is TRBV12-3 or TRBV12-4, the J call TRBJ2-1; D possibly uses TRBD1 or TRBD2 (6 bases each). The sequence was obtained from a young woman in good health. The CDR3 protein is CASKTTGARSYNEQFF. For the CDR3, the DNA is TGTGCCAGCAAAACTACGGGGGCTCGGTCCTACAATGAGCAGTTCTTC.